This T cell receptor (beta chain) was obtained from a study of T cells after yellow fever vaccination. Study-level points and caveats: The study noted that FACS-sorted repertoires could contain abundant clonotypes contaminating from the bulk population. Weaker, the secondary response had a peak occurring faster, on day 5 versus 15.

This clonotype was seen only a few times. Its target is not known. The CDR3 sequence is 14 residues long. V trimming: 0 bases; J trimming: 8 bases; junction bases outside the gene matches: 3. Germline V gene lookup returns CDR1 MGHRA and CDR2 YSYEKL. One entry per CDR3 protein results from TCRdb running MiXCR on the 5' RACE reads. The table lists under 200,000 distinct CDR3 sequences, 11% of them singletons. This chain links TRBV4-1 with TRBJ2-1, with TRBD2 matching over 8 bases. The specimen was CD8+ T cells sorted from PBMCs, collected 15 days after the yellow fever booster vaccination. The source is a man aged 18 to 30 who received the YFV17D yellow fever vaccine. DNA for the CDR3: TGCGCCAGCAGCCAAGATCCCGGGAGGGATGAGCAGTTCTTC. This codes for CASSQDPGRDEQFF.